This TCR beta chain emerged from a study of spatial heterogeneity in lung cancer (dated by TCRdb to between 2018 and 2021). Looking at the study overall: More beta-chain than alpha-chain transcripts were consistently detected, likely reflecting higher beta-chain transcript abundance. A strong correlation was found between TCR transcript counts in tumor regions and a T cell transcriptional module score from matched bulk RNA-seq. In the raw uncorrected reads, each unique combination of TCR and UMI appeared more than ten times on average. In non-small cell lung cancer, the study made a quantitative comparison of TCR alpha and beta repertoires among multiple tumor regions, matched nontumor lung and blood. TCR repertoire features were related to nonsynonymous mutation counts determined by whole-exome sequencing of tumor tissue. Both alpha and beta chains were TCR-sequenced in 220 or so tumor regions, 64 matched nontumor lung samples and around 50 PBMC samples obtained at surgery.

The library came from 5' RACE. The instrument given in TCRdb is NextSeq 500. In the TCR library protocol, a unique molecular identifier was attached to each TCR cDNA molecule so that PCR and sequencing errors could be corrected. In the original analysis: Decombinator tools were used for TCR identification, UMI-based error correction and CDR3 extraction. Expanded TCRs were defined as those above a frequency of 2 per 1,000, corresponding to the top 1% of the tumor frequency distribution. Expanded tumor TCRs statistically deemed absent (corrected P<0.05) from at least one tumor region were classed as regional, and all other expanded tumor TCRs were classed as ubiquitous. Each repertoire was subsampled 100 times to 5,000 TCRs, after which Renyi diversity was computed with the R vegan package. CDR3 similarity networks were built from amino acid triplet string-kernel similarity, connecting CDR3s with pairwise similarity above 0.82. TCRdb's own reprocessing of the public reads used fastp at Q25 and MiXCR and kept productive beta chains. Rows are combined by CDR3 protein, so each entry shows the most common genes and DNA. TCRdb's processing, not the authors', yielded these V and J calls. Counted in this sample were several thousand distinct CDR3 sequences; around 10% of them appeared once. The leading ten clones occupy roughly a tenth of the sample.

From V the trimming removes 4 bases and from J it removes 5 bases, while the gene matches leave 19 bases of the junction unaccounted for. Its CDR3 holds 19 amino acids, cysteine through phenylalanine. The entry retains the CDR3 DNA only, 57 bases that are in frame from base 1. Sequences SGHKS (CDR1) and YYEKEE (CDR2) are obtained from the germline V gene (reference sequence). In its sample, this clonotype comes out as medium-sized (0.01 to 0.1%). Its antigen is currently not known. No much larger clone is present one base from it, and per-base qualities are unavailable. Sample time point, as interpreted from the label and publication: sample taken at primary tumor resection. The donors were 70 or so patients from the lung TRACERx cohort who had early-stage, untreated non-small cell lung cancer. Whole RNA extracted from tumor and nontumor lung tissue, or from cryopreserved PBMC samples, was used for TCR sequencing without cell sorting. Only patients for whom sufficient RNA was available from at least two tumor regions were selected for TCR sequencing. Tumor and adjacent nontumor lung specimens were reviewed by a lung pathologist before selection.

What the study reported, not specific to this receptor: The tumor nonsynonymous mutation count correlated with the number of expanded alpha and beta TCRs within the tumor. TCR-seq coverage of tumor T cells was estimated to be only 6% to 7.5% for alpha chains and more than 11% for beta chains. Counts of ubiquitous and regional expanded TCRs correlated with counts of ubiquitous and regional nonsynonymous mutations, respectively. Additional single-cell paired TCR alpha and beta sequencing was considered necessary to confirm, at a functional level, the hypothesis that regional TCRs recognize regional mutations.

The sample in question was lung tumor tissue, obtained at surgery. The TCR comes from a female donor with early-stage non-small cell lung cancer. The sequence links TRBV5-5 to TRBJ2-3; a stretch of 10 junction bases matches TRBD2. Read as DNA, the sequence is TGTGCCAGCAGCCTACGGTGGACTAGCGGAACCGATGCGGGAGATACGCAGTATTTT. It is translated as CASSLRWTSGTDAGDTQYF.